The 26 T cell receptor beta chains reported below all come from one sample, sequenced in a study of T cell repertoires in cytomegalovirus infection. The antigens these receptors bind are not known. TCRdb redid the calling of the reads with MiXCR, one entry per CDR3 protein. The sample yields about 920,000 distinct CDR3 sequences, 31% seen once. The material was cultured CD8+ T cells from PBMCs, obtained from culture after CMV antigen stimulation. Source of these receptors: a human donor in good health (CMV status not recorded). Some clones in this sample may be carry-over from other donors' samples.

Concerning this clonotype itself: A much larger clone is a single base away; this may be a read error. The CDR3 here is CASGRDTLSTRNCGYTF. The DNA for the CDR3 is TGTGCCAGCGGAAGGGACACCCTCTCTACTCGGAACTGTGGCTACACCTTC. This sequence joins TRBV6-1 and TRBJ1-2; D perhaps matches TRBD1 (6 bases). The CDR3 length is 17 residues. Germline CDR1 reads MNHNS; CDR2 reads SASEGT.

This clonotype was counted many times. The genes are TRBV7-6 and TRBJ1-1; D perhaps matches TRBD1 (6 bases). Trimming took 4 bases from V and 4 from J, leaving 10 bases between them. The CDR3 covers 13 residues. Per the germline V gene, CDR1 is SGHVS and CDR2 is FNYEAQ. The CDR3 loop is CASSSPTGTEAFF. CDR3 DNA sequence: TGTGCCAGCAGCTCCCCGACAGGCACTGAAGCTTTCTTT.

With regard to this clonotype: The junction departs from the called germline gene at one end, perhaps through a read error. The V gene is TRBV6-1, the J gene TRBJ1-6; 7 bases align to TRBD1. Germline lookup yields CDR1 MNHNS and CDR2 SASEGT. This CDR3 contains 15 residues. The CDR3: CTSSENRDRGSPLHF. CDR3 nucleotides: TGTACCAGCAGTGAAAACCGGGACAGAGGATCACCCCTCCACTTT.

Written as DNA, the CDR3 is TGTGCCAGCAGTTATTCATGGGACAGGGGGAAAAATGAGCAGTTCTTC. It encodes CASSYSWDRGKNEQFF. The chain employs TRBV6-2 or TRBV6-3 and TRBJ2-1; 11 bases line up with TRBD1. Per the germline V gene, CDR1 is MNHEY and CDR2 is SVGEGT. V was pared by 3 bases and J by 7 bases, with 8 bases of the junction left unmatched. The CDR3 is 16 amino acids.

The chain combines TRBV6-2 or TRBV6-3 with TRBJ2-3, with TRBD2 matching 10 bases. The CDR3 is 15 amino acids. CDR1 and CDR2 from the germline V gene are MNHEY and SVGEGT. The V and J ends lost 7 bases and 6 bases, in that order; junction bases with no gene match: 10. This chain's CDR3 is CASTLTSGTLDTQYF. CDR3 DNA: TGTGCCAGCACCCTCACTAGCGGGACCTTGGATACGCAGTATTTT.

Here the CDR3 DNA reads TGCGCCAGCAGCCAAGGTCCTAGTCGAGAGACCCAGTACTTC. Its protein is CASSQGPSRETQYF. V is TRBV4-3 and J is TRBJ2-5; D gene uncertain. The germline gives CDR1 LGHNA, CDR2 YSLEER. V was shortened by 1 base and J by 4 bases, with 10 bases between the two germline ends. The CDR3 length is 14 residues.

The CDR3 region is CASRWALGAVTEAFF. In nucleotides, the CDR3 is TGTGCCAGCAGGTGGGCCCTTGGGGCTGTCACTGAAGCTTTCTTT. This chain connects TRBV25-1 to TRBJ1-1, with D maybe TRBD1 (5 bases). Germline CDR1 reads MGHDK; CDR2 reads SYGVNS. There are 15 residues in the CDR3. V gave up 6 bases and J gave up 4 bases, with 18 bases separating them.

In its sample, this clonotype was seen a few times. The rearrangement joins TRBV27 to TRBJ1-1; D ambiguous. The V gene's germline CDR1 is MNHEY and CDR2 SMNVEV (reference sequence). V was pared by 6 bases and J by 6 bases, with 17 bases between. This CDR3 has 14 amino acids. The CDR3, as DNA: TGTGCCAGCAGCATTATGGAGGGCCGTGCTGAAGCTTTCTTT. Its translation is CASSIMEGRAEAFF.

Many counts were recorded for this clonotype. J is TRBJ2-1 and V is TRBV20-1, with D tentatively TRBD2 (6 bases). The CDR3 consists of 12 residues. The V gene's germline CDR1 is DFQATT and CDR2 SNEGSKA (reference sequence). V was trimmed by 1 base and J by 15 bases, leaving 16 bases between them. The CDR3 nucleotides read TGCAGTGCTAGAGGTCATGGGGCCGGGGGGTTCTTC. It codes for CSARGHGAGGFF.

The rearrangement links TRBV4-2 to TRBJ2-1; 9 positions match TRBD2. The last part of the DNA fits TRBJ2-7 better; the J call may be wrong. CDR1 and CDR2 from the germline V gene are LGHNA and YNFKEQ. The CDR3 loop spans 15 amino acids. For the CDR3, the DNA is TGTGCCAGCAGCCAAGGAGTAGCGGGGGAGGTTGAGCAGTACTTC. This sequence encodes CASSQGVAGEVEQYF.

V gene TRBV7-6 combines with J gene TRBJ1-1, with D maybe TRBD1 (5 bases). Trimming took off 5 bases at V and 9 bases at J, with 25 bases between the two ends. The CDR3 is 16 amino acids. Germline V CDR1 and CDR2: SGHVS, FNYEAQ. Written as DNA, the CDR3 is TGTGCCAGCAGCCCCCGGCAGGGCGGACGTACGACTCAAGCTTTCTTT. Protein product: CASSPRQGGRTTQAFF.

There are a few counts of this clonotype. The genes are TRBV5-1 and TRBJ1-1, with a weak D call TRBD1 (5 bases). The germline V gene has CDR1 SGHRS and CDR2 YFSETQ. V gave up 0 bases and J gave up 1 base, with 10 bases separating them. The CDR3 loop spans 15 amino acids. The DNA for the CDR3 is TGCGCCAGCAGCTTGGGGTACGGGGGGAACACTGAAGCTTTCTTT. This encodes CASSLGYGGNTEAFF.

The chain links TRBV7-6 to TRBJ1-1; D is possibly TRBD1 (5 bases). The V gene lost 0 bases and the J gene lost 8 bases, with 7 bases spanning the gap. The CDR3 has 12 residues. From germline, CDR1 is SGHVS and CDR2 FNYEAQ. CDR3 amino acids: CASSLAGEEAFF. The CDR3 DNA reads as TGTGCCAGCAGCTTAGCGGGGGAAGAAGCTTTCTTT.

The rearrangement links TRBV12-3 or TRBV12-4 to TRBJ1-2; 7 bases agree with TRBD1. This CDR3 region has 14 residues. V shed 5 bases and J 8 bases; nucleotides not matched to a gene: 11. CDR3 coding DNA: TGTGCCAGCAGTCGGACAGGCCCCCTATCCGGCTACACCTTC. It codes for CASSRTGPLSGYTF.

The rearrangement uses TRBV28 and TRBJ1-1; D is possibly TRBD1 (5 bases). The V gene lost 3 bases and the J gene lost 0 bases, with 11 bases spanning the gap. This CDR3 region has 15 residues. CDR1 is MDHEN, CDR2 SYDVKM, per germline. The CDR3 loop reads CASSFFDSMNTEAFF. CDR3 sequence (DNA): TGTGCCAGCAGTTTCTTTGACAGCATGAACACTGAAGCTTTCTTT.

This sequence joins TRBV4-1 and TRBJ2-7, with D unclear. The V end was cut by 1 base, the J end by 3 bases, with 13 bases between. The germline V gene has CDR1 MGHRA and CDR2 YSYEKL. CDR3 length: 15 amino acids. The CDR3 protein is CASSQGSETSYEQYF. Here the CDR3 DNA reads TGCGCCAGCAGCCAAGGTTCTGAAACCAGCTACGAGCAGTACTTC.

This clonotype was recorded a few times. The rearrangement links TRBV11-1 to TRBJ2-5; weak D call: TRBD1 (6 bases). Germline V gene lookup returns CDR1 SGHAT and CDR2 FQDESV (reference sequence). This CDR3 is 15 amino acids long. V was clipped by 0 bases and J by 2 bases, with 10 bases between them. The CDR3 DNA is TGTGCCAGCAGCTTAGCGCGGACAGTTCAAGAGACCCAGTACTTC. It is translated as CASSLARTVQETQYF.

This clonotype has just a few counts. The CDR3 DNA reads as TGTGCCAGCAGCCAGAATTCTGGAAACACCATATATTTT. Protein sequence: CASSQNSGNTIYF. This chain connects TRBV7-6 to TRBJ1-3; D remains unclear. The CDR3 totals 13 residues. Per germline, CDR1 SGHVS and CDR2 FNYEAQ. Trimming cost V 5 bases and J 1 base, with 6 bases left between them.

This clonotype was observed once. The chain uses TRBV29-1 and TRBJ1-2; D not resolved. The V gene lost 4 bases and the J gene lost 3 bases, with 12 bases spanning the gap. Germline V CDR1 and CDR2: SQVTM, ANQGSEA. This CDR3 comprises 13 residues. The CDR3 is CSVVIGPDYGYTF. CDR3 sequence (DNA): TGCAGCGTTGTAATAGGGCCCGACTATGGCTACACCTTC.

The rearrangement joins TRBV6-4 to TRBJ2-1, with D possibly matching TRBD2 (6 bases). The CDR3 runs 16 residues. Germline CDR1 and CDR2: MRHNA and SNTAGT. The V gene lost 0 bases and the J gene lost 3 bases, with 12 bases spanning the gap. As DNA, the CDR3 is TGTGCCAGCAGTGACTCAACGGCTAGCGTCTACAATGAGCAGTTCTTC. Residues: CASSDSTASVYNEQFF.

Worth noting for this clonotype: This could be a read error, since a much larger clone is one nucleotide away. This chain uses TRBV7-8 with TRBJ2-1; D is unclear. The germline V gene has CDR1 SGHVS and CDR2 FQNEAQ. This CDR3 is built from 12 residues. CDR3 sequence reads: CVSSKTTQGQFF. The CDR3 DNA is TGTGTCAGCAGCAAAACGACCCAAGGGCAGTTCTTC.

Only a few counts were recorded for this clonotype. The chain couples TRBV6-2 or TRBV6-3 to TRBJ1-1; 7 bases agree with TRBD1. J gave up 5 bases and V 6 bases, and 9 bases lay outside the gene matches. The CDR3 consists of 14 residues. CDR1 MNHEY and CDR2 SVGEGT come from the germline V gene. The CDR3 DNA sequence: TGTGCCAGCAGATTACAGGGGATTCGAACTGAAGCTTTCTTT. Protein: CASRLQGIRTEAFF.

This clonotype turned up a few times. J is TRBJ2-2 and V is TRBV6-2 or TRBV6-3; no definite D call. The germline CDR1 and CDR2 sequences are MNHEY and SVGEGT. CDR3 length equals 14 residues. Trimming removed 4 bases at V and 0 bases at J, with 6 bases between. The DNA of the CDR3 is TGTGCCAGCAGTTGGGCTCCGAACACCGGGGAGCTGTTTTTT. Translated: CASSWAPNTGELFF.

V and J are TRBV6-5 and TRBJ2-7, with 9 bases fitting TRBD1. V gave up 5 bases and J gave up 2 bases; unmatched junction bases: 7. The CDR3 covers 15 residues. Germline-derived CDR1 and CDR2 are MNHEY and SVGAGI. CDR3 amino acids: CASSEWGTGTYEQYV. CDR3 nucleotides: TGTGCCAGCAGTGAATGGGGGACAGGGACCTACGAGCAGTACGTC.

The chain joins TRBV12-5 to TRBJ1-1, with D uncertain. CDR1 LGHNT and CDR2 FRNRAP come from the germline V gene. V lost 2 bases and J lost 5, with 12 bases in between. The CDR3 runs 14 residues. This CDR3 is CASGLNSLWTEAFF. CDR3 sequence (DNA): TGTGCTAGTGGTTTGAACAGTTTGTGGACTGAAGCTTTCTTT.

This rearrangement joins TRBV28 to TRBJ1-1, with D possibly TRBD1 on 5 matching bases. V was clipped by 4 bases and J by 5 bases, with 17 bases between them. Looked up from germline, CDR1 is MDHEN and CDR2 is SYDVKM. The CDR3 is 15 amino acids. The CDR3 sequence: CASSYYDGGRTEAFF. CDR3 coding DNA: TGTGCCAGCAGTTACTATGATGGGGGTCGGACTGAAGCTTTCTTT.